This T cell receptor beta chain derives from a study of cytomegalovirus exposure and HLA in healthy donors. Notes on this clone: Its cognate antigen is unknown.

The donors were part of the approximately 120-subject validation cohort, which stood apart from the roughly 730-subject first cohort. Overall study results and limits: Listed as cytomegalovirus-associated were 164 TCR beta chains.

Generated by immunoSEQ multiplex PCR, the TCRdb table keeps only in-frame clones and is missing some. The sample carries 80,000 to 100,000 clones, roughly 84% recorded once. V shed 4 bases, J shed 3 bases, and the junction held 5 bases outside the gene matches. CDR1 is MGHRA and CDR2 is YSYEKL in the germline V gene. This CDR3 spans 14 amino acids. Sequencing was done on a sample of PBMCs. The chain recombines TRBV4-1 with TRBJ2-7, with 8 nucleotides matching TRBD1. The sequence was collected from a young man in good health and CMV-seropositive. The CDR3 nucleotides read TGCGCCAGCAGCCCCGGACAGGGTGTCTACGAGCAGTACTTC. Its translation is CASSPGQGVYEQYF.